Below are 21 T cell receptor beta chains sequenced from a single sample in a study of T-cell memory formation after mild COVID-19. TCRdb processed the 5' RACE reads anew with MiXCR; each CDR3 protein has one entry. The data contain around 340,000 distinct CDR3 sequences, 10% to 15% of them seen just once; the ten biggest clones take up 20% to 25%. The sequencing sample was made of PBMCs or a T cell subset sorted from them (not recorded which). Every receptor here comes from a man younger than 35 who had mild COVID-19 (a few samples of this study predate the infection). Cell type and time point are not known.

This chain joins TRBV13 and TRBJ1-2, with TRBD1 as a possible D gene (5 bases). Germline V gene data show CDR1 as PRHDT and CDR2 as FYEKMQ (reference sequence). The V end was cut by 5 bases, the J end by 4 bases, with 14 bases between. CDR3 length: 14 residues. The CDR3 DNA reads TGTGCCAGCAGCGGGCGGGGGGAATTCTATGGCTACACCTTC. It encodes CASSGRGEFYGYTF.

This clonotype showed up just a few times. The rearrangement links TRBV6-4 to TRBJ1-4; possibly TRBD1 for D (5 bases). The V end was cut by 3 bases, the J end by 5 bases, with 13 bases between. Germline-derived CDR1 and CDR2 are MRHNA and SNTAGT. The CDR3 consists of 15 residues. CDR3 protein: CASSEPGRKNEKLFF. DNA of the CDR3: TGTGCCAGCAGTGAGCCGGGACGGAAGAATGAAAAACTGTTTTTT.

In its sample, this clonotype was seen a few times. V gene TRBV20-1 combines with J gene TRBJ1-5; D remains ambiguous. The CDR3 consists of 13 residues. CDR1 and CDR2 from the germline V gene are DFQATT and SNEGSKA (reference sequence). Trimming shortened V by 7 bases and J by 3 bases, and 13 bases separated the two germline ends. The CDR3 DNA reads TGCAGTGTGCTACGGGGTGTCAATCAGCCCCAGCATTTT. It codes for CSVLRGVNQPQHF.

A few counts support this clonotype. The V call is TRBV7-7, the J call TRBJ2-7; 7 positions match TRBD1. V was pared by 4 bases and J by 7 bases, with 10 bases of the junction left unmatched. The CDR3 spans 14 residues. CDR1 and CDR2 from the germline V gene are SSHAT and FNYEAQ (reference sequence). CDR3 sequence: CASSSSTGSGEQYF. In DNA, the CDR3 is TGTGCCAGCAGCTCTTCGACAGGGTCGGGGGAGCAGTACTTC.

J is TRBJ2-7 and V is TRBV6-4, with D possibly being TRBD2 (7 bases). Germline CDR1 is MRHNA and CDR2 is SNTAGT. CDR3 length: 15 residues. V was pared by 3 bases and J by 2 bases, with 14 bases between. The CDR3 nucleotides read TGTGCCAGCAGTGAGTACGGCGGGGGCCCCTACGAGCAGTACTTC. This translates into CASSEYGGGPYEQYF.

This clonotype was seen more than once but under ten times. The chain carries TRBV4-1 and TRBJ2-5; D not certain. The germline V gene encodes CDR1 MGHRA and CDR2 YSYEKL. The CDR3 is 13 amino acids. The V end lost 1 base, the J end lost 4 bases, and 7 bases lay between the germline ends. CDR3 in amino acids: CASSQGPLETQYF. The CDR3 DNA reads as TGCGCCAGCAGCCAAGGACCTCTAGAGACCCAGTACTTC.

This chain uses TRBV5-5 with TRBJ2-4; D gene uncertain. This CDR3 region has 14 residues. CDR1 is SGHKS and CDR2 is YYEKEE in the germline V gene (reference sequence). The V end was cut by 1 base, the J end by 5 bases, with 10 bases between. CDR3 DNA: TGTGCCAGCAGCTTGTTTTTACAGCAAAACATTCAGTACTTC. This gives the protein CASSLFLQQNIQYF.

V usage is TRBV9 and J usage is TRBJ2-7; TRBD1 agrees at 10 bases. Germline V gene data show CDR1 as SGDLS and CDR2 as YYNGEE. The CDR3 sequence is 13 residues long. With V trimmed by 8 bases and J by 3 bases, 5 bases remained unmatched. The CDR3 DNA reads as TGTGCCAGGGATAGGACAGGGGGCTACGAGCAGTACGTC. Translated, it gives CARDRTGGYEQYV.

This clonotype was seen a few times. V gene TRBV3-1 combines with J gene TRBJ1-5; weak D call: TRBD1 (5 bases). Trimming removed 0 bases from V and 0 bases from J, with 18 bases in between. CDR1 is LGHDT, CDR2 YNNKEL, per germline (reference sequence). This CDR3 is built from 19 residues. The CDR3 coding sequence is TGTGCCAGCAGCCAAGACAACACCGGGGGACTCTATAGCAATCAGCCCCAGCATTTT. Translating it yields CASSQDNTGGLYSNQPQHF.

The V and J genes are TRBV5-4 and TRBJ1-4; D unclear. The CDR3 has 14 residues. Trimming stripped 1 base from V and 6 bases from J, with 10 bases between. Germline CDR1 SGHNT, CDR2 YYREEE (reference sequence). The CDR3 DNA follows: TGTGCCAGCAGCTTGTGGCGTGGCGATGAAAAACTGTTTTTT. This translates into CASSLWRGDEKLFF. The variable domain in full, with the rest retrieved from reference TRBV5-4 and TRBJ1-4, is ETGVTQSPTHLIKTRGQQVTLRCSSQSGHNTVSWYQQALGQGPQFIFQYYREEENGRGNFPPRFSGLQFPNYSSELNVNALELDDSALYLCASSLWRGDEKLFFGSGTQLSVL.

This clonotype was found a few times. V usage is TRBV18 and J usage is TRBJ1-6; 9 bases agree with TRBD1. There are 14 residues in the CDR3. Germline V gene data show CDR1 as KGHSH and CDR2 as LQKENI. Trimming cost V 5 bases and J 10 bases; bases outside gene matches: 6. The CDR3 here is CASSSSGQGSPLHF. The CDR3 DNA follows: TGTGCCAGCTCATCCTCTGGACAGGGGTCACCCCTCCACTTT.

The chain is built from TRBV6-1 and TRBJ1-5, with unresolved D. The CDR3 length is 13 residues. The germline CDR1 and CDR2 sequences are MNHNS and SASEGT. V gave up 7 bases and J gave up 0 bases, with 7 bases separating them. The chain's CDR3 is CASTSRSNQPQHF. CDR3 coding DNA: TGTGCCAGCACATCACGTAGCAATCAGCCCCAGCATTTT.

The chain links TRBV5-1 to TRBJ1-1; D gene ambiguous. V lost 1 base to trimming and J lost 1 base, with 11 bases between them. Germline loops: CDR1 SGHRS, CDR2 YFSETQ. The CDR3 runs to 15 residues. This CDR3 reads CASSLSTLRNTEAFF. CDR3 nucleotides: TGCGCCAGCAGCTTGTCGACCCTGAGGAACACTGAAGCTTTCTTT.

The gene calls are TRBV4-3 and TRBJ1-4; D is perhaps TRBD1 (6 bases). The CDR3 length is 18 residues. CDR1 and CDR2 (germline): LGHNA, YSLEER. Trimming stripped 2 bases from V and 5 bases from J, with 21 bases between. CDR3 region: CASSQLSLPGQTNEKLFF. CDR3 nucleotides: TGCGCCAGCAGCCAACTCAGCCTACCGGGACAAACAAATGAAAAACTGTTTTTT.

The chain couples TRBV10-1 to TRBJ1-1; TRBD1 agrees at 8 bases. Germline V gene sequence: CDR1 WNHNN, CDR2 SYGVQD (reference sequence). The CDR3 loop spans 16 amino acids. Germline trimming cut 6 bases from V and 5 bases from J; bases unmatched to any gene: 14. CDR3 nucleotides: TGCGCCAGCAGCCTGAAAATAGGACAGGGCGGGACTGAAGCTTTCTTT. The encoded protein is CASSLKIGQGGTEAFF.

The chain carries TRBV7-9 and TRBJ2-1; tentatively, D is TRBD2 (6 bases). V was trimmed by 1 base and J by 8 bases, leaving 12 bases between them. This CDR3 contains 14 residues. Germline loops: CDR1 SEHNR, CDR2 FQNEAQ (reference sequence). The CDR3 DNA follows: TGTGCCAGCAGCTTAGGGGGGGTCACCCATGAGCAGTTCTTC. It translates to CASSLGGVTHEQFF.

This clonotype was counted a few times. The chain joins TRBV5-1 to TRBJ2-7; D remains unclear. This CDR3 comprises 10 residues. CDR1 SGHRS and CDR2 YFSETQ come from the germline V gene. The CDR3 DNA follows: TGCGCCAGAAGCTTGTACGAGCAGTACGTC. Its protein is CARSLYEQYV.

The DNA for the CDR3 is TGTGCCAGCAGCCGCCCGGGTTACACTGAAGCTTTCTTT. Its translation is CASSRPGYTEAFF. J is TRBJ1-1 and V is TRBV14; D not certain. CDR1 and CDR2 from the germline V gene are SGHDN and FVKESK. CDR3 length: 13 amino acids. Trimming left V 4 bases short and J 3 bases short, with 9 bases between.

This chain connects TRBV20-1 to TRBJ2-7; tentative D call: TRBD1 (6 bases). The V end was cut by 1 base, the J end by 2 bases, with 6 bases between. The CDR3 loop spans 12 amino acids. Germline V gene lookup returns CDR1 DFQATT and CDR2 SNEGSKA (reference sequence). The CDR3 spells CSARGTAYEQYV. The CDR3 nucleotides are TGCAGTGCTAGAGGGACAGCCTACGAGCAGTACGTC.

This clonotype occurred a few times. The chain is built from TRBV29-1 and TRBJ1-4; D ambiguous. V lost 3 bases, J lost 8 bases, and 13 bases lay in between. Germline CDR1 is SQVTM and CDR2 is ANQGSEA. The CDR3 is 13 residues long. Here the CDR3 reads CSVEKSFGEKLFF. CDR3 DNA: TGCAGCGTTGAGAAAAGTTTTGGGGAAAAACTGTTTTTT.

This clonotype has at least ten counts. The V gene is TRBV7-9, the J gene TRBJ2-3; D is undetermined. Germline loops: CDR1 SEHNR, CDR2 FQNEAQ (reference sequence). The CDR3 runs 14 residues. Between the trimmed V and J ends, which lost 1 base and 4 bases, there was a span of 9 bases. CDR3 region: CASSLGLSPDTQYF. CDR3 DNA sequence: TGTGCCAGCAGCTTAGGCTTGAGCCCAGATACGCAGTATTTT. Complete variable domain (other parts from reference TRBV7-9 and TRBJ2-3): DTGVSQNPRHKITKRGQNVTFRCDPISEHNRLYWYRQTLGQGPEFLTYFQNEAQLEKSRLLSDRFSAERPKGSFSTLEIQRTEQGDSAMYLCASSLGLSPDTQYFGPGTRLTVL.